This T cell receptor (beta chain) was captured by sequencing in a study of monozygotic twins with inflammatory bowel disease. Study observations and caveats: Among IBD patients, TCRbeta diversity (inverse Simpson) was lower than in healthy co-twins.

Germline values: CDR1 SGHRS, CDR2 YFSETQ. The CDR3 is made up of 16 amino acids. Reprocessing the 5' RACE reads, TCRdb reports a single entry for every CDR3 protein and omits DNA. The listing contains about 300,000 distinct CDR3 sequences. For this clonotype: As yet, its antigen is unknown.

This clonotype was obtained from a human donor with ulcerative colitis or Crohn's disease, or a healthy co-twin of an affected twin (not recorded which). The sample taken for sequencing was blood. The V call is TRBV5-1, the J call TRBJ2-2; the TCRdb call, TRBD1, lacks DNA for checking. The chain's CDR3 is CASSWPGQGNTGELFF.